This entry concerns a single T cell receptor beta chain. The antigen remains unidentified. This entry comes from a study of cytomegalovirus exposure and HLA in healthy donors. Regarding the study as a whole: A missense variant in DCLRE1C was later tied to TCR beta V- and J-gene trimming. Reports indicate that TCR beta sequences accurately predicted the HLA-A and HLA-B alleles of most subjects. Rates of TCR association differed by HLA locus in a later analysis, with DRB1 highest and HLA-C lowest.

Trimming removed 3 bases from V and 8 bases from J; junction bases left unmatched: 2. The CDR3 contains 12 residues. Per germline, CDR1 SGHNT and CDR2 YYREEE (reference sequence). The PCR contained 60 Vbeta and 13 Jbeta primers. Here immunoSEQ multiplex PCR was the method, and the copy in TCRdb shows in-frame clones only, minus some. This table holds 75,000 to 80,000 clones, more than 60% found once. The receptor comes from a man in his forties in good health and CMV-seronegative. Sequencing was performed on PBMCs. The rearrangement uses TRBV5-4 and TRBJ2-1; the match to TRBD2 covers 7 bases. CDR3 in amino acids: CASSSLADEQFF. In DNA form, the CDR3 reads TGTGCCAGCAGCTCCCTAGCGGATGAGCAGTTCTTC.